The rows below give T cell receptor beta chains drawn from one sample of a study of cytomegalovirus exposure and HLA in healthy donors. Repertoires were generated with immunoSEQ multiplex PCR, while TCRdb's copy carries only in-frame clones and drops some. This sample has about 160,000 clones, with around 80% found just once. The specimen was PBMCs. The source of these receptors is a woman aged 40-49 years in good health and CMV-seronegative. Both conserved end residues are part of each CDR3. A D gene is named only where the DNA matches it firmly. The size field is filled for only some rows; it gives once, few, many or a size class.

size	J	V	D	CDR3	DNA
NA	TRBJ2-7	TRBV9	TRBD2	CASSVDPGLAYEQYF	TGTGCCAGCAGCGTAGATCCCGGACTAGCCTACGAGCAGTACTTC
NA	TRBJ1-4	TRBV28	TRBD1	CASSPGTVTEKLFF	TGTGCCAGCAGTCCCGGGACAGTTACGGAAAAACTGTTTTTT
NA	TRBJ2-3	TRBV19	NA	CASSMIQYGTDTQYF	TGTGCCAGTAGTATGATCCAGTACGGCACAGATACGCAGTATTTT
NA	TRBJ2-5	TRBV19	TRBD2	CASSSGGRGGRETQYF	TGTGCCAGTAGTTCGGGAGGGAGAGGGGGTCGGGAGACCCAGTACTTC
NA	TRBJ1-5	TRBV6-4	NA	CASRPRGSNQPQHF	TGTGCCAGCAGGCCCCGGGGTAGCAATCAGCCCCAGCATTTT
NA	TRBJ2-2	TRBV9	NA	CASSVQRVTGELFF	TGTGCCAGCAGCGTACAACGCGTCACCGGGGAGCTGTTTTTT
NA	TRBJ2-7	TRBV23-1	TRBD2	CARTSGSYEQYF	TGCGCCAGGACTAGCGGTTCCTACGAGCAGTACTTC
NA	TRBJ1-1	TRBV29-1	TRBD1	CSVVGTGGHTEAFF	TGCAGCGTTGTCGGAACAGGGGGCCACACTGAAGCTTTCTTT
once	TRBJ2-1	TRBV4-1	NA	CASSQDGFFYEQFF	TGCGCCAGCAGCCAAGATGGCTTTTTTTATGAGCAGTTCTTC
NA	TRBJ2-1	TRBV29-1	TRBD2	CSVDSGSVSGEQFF	TGCAGCGTTGACAGCGGGAGTGTGTCAGGGGAGCAGTTCTTC
few	TRBJ1-3	TRBV30	NA	CAWTSPGGGGNTIYF	TGTGCCTGGACGTCCCCGGGAGGTGGTGGAAACACCATATATTTT
NA	TRBJ1-3	TRBV6-1	TRBD1	CASSEGGYLQGDSGNTIYF	TGTGCCAGCAGTGAAGGGGGGTACCTACAGGGGGACTCTGGAAACACCATATATTTT
NA	TRBJ2-3	TRBV28	NA	CASTSPAGFTDTQYF	TGTGCCAGCACCTCCCCGGCGGGGTTCACAGATACGCAGTATTTT
NA	TRBJ1-4	TRBV6-5	TRBD1	CASSYRTGSNEKLFF	TGTGCCAGCAGTTACCGGACAGGGTCTAATGAAAAACTGTTTTTT
once	TRBJ2-3	TRBV6-6	TRBD2	CASKTRASGTDTQYF	TGTGCCAGCAAAACACGGGCTAGCGGTACAGATACGCAGTATTTT
NA	TRBJ2-7	TRBV18	NA	CASSPIFIGHYEQYF	TGTGCCAGCTCACCAATCTTTATCGGTCATTACGAGCAGTACTTC
once	TRBJ2-2	TRBV7-9	TRBD2	CASSSQLAGGPGELFF	TGTGCCAGCAGCTCCCAACTAGCGGGAGGGCCCGGGGAGCTGTTTTTT
once	TRBJ1-1	TRBV7-9	NA	CASSPPGQNTEAFF	TGTGCCAGCAGCCCTCCGGGACAGAACACTGAAGCTTTCTTT
few	TRBJ2-7	TRBV6-6	TRBD2	CAVRTSSYEQYF	TGTGCCGTCCGGACTAGCTCCTACGAGCAGTACTTC
NA	TRBJ1-1	TRBV5-1	TRBD1	CASSPGNRGTEAFF	TGCGCCAGCAGCCCTGGCAACAGGGGCACTGAAGCTTTCTTT
NA	TRBJ1-3	TRBV5-4	NA	CASSLLALGNTIYF	TGTGCCAGCAGCTTGTTGGCTCTTGGAAACACCATATATTTT
NA	TRBJ1-1	TRBV5-1	TRBD1	CASSLAGGGQGLARAEAFF	TGCGCCAGCAGCTTGGCCGGGGGGGGACAGGGGCTAGCAAGGGCTGAAGCTTTCTTT
NA	TRBJ1-4	TRBV11-2	TRBD1	CASSRTGASTNEKLFF	TGTGCCAGCAGCCGGACAGGAGCCTCAACTAATGAAAAACTGTTTTTT
NA	TRBJ1-2	TRBV2	TRBD1	CASSDRGDYGYTF	TGTGCCAGCAGTGACAGGGGGGACTATGGCTACACCTTC
NA	TRBJ1-1	TRBV2	NA	CASSPAGGGGTEAFF	TGTGCCAGCAGCCCCGCGGGGGGCGGCGGCACTGAAGCTTTCTTT
NA	TRBJ2-1	TRBV11-2	NA	CASSREANEQFF	TGTGCCAGCAGCCGCGAAGCGAATGAGCAGTTCTTC
NA	TRBJ2-2	TRBV7-3	NA	CASSINRESGELFF	TGTGCCAGCAGTATTAACAGGGAATCCGGGGAGCTGTTTTTT
NA	TRBJ2-1	TRBV11-3	NA	CASSSFDNEQFF	TGTGCCAGCAGCTCATTTGACAATGAGCAGTTCTTC
NA	TRBJ2-2	TRBV7-7	NA	CASSLAVNTGELFF	TGTGCTAGCAGCTTAGCTGTAAACACCGGGGAGCTGTTTTTT
NA	TRBJ2-3	TRBV20-1	NA	CSAGDTQYF	TGCAGTGCCGGGGATACGCAGTATTTT
NA	TRBJ2-7	TRBV25-1	NA	CASRGTGRSWYEQYF	TGTGCCAGCAGAGGCACCGGGAGAAGCTGGTACGAGCAGTACTTC
NA	TRBJ2-1	TRBV29-1	NA	CTHTPAASFYNEQFF	TGCACCCACACGCCGGCAGCGAGCTTCTACAATGAGCAGTTCTTC
NA	TRBJ2-1	TRBV5-6	NA	CASSATGEDEQFF	TGTGCCAGCAGTGCTACAGGGGAGGATGAGCAGTTCTTC
NA	TRBJ2-5	TRBV2	NA	CASSDLDGGRGETQYF	TGTGCCAGCAGCGATCTAGACGGGGGAAGGGGCGAGACCCAGTACTTC
NA	TRBJ1-5	TRBV28	NA	CASPGTRGHQPQHF	TGTGCCAGTCCCGGGACAAGGGGCCATCAGCCCCAGCATTTT
NA	TRBJ2-7	TRBV7-3	TRBD1	CASSPRQGFGGEQYF	TGTGCCAGCAGCCCCCGACAGGGCTTCGGCGGCGAGCAGTACTTC
few	TRBJ1-1	TRBV6-5	NA	CASSTRTASYTEAFF	TGTGCCAGCAGTACGAGGACAGCCAGCTACACTGAAGCTTTCTTT
few	TRBJ1-5	TRBV6-6	NA	CASSLQAEQPQHF	TGTGCCAGCAGTCTACAGGCAGAACAGCCCCAGCATTTT